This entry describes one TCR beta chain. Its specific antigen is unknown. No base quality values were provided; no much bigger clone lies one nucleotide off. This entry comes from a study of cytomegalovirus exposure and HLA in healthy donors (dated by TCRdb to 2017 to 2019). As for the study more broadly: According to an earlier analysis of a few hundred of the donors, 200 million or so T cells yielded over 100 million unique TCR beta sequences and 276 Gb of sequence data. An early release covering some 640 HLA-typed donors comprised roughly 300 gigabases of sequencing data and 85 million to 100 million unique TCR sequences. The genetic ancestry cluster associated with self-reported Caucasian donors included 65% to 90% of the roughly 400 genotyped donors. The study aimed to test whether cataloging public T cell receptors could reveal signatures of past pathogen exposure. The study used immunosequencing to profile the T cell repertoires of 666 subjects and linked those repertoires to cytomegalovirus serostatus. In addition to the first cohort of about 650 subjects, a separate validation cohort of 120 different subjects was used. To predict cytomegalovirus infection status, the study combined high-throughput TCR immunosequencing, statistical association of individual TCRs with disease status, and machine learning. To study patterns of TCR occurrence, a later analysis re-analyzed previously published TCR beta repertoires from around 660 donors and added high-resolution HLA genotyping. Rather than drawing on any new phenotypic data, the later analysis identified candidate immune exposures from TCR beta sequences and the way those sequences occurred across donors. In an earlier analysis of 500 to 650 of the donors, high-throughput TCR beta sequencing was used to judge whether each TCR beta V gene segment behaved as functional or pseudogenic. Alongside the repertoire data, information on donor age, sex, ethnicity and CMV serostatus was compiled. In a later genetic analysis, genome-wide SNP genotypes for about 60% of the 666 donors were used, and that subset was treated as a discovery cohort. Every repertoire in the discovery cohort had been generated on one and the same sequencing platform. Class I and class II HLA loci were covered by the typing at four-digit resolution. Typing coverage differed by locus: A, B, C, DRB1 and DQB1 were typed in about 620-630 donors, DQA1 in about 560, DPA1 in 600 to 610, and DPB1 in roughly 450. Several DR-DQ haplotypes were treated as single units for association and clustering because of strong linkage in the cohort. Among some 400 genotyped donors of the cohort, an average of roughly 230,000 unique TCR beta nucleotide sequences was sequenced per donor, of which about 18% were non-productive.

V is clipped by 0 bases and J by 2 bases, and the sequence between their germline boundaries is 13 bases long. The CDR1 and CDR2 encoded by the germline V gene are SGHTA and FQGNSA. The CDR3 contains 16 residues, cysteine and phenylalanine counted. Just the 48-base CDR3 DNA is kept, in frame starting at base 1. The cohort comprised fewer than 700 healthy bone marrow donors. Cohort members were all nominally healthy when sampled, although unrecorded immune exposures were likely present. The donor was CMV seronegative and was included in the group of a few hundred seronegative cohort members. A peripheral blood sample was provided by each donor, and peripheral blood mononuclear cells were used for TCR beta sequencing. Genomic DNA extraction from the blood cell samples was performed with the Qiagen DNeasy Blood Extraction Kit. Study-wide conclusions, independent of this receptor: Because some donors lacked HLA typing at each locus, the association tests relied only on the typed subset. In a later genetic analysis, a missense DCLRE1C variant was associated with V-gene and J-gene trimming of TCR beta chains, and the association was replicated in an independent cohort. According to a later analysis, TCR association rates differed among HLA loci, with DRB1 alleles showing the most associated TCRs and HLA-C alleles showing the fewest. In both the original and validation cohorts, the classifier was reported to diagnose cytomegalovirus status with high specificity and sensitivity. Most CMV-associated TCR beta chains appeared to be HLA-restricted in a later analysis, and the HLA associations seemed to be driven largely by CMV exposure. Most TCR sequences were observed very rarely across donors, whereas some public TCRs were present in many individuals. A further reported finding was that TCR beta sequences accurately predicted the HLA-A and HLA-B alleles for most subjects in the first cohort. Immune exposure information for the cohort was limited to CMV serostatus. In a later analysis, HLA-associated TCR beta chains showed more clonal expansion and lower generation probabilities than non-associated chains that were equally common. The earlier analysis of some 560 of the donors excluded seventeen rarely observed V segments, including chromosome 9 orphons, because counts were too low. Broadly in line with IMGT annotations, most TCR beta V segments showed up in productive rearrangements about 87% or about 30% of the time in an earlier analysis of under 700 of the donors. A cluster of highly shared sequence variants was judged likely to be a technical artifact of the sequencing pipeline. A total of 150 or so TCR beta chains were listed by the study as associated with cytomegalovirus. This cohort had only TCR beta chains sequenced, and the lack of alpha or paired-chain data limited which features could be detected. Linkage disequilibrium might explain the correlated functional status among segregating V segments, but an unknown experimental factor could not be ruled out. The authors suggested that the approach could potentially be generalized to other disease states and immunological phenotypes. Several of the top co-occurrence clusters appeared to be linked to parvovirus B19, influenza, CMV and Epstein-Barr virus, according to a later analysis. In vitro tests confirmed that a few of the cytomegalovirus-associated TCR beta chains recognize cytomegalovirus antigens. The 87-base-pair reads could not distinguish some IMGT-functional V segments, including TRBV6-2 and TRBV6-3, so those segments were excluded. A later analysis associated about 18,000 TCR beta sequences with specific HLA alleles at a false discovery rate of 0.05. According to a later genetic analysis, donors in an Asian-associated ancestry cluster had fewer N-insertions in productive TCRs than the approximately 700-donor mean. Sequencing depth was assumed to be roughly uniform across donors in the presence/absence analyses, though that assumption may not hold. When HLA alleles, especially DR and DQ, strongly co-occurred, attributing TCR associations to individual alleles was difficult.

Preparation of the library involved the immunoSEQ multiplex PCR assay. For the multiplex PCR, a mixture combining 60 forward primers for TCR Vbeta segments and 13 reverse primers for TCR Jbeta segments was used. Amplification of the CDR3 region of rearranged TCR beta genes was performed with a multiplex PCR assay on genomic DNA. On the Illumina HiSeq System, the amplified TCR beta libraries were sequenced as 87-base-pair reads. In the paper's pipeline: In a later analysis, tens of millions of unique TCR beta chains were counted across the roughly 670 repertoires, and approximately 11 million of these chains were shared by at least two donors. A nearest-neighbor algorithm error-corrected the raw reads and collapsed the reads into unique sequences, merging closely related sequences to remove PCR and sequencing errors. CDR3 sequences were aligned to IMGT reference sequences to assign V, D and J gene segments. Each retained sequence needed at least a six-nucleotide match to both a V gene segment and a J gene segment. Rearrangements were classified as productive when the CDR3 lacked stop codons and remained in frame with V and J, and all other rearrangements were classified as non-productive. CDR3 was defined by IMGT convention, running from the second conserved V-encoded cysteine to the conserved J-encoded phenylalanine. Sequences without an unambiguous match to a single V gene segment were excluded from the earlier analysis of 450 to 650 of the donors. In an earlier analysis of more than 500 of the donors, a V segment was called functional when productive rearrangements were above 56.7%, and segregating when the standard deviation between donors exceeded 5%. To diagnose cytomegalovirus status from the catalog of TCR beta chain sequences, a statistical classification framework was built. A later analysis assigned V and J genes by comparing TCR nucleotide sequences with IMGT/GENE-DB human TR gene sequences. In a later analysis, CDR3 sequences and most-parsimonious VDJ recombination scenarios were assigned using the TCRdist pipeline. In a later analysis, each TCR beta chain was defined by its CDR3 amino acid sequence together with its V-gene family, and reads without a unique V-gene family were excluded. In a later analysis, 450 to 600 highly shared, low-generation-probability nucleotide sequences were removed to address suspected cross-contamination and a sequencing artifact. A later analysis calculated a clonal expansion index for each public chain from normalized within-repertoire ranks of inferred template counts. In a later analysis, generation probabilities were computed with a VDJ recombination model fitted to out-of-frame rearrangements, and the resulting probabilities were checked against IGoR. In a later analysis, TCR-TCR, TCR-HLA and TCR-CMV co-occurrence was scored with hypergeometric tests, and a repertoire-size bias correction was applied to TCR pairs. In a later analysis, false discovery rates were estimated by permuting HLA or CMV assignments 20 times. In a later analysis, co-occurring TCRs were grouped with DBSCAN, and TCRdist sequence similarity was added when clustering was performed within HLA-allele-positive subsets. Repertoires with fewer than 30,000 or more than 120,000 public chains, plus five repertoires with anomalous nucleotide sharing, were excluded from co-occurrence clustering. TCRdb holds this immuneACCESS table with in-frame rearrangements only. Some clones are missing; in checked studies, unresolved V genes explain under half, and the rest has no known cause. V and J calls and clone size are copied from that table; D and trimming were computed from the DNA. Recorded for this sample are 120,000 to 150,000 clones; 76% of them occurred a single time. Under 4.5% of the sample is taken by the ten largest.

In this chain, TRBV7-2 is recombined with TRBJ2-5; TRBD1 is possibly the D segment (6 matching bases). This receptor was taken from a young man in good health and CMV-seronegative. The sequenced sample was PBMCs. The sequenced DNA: TGTGCCAGCAGCTTAGCGAGCAGGACAGAACAAGAGACCCAGTACTTC. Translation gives CASSLASRTEQETQYF.